A single sample is the source of the 17 T cell receptor beta chains below, sequenced in a study of blood T cell repertoires in COVID-19. Using immunoSEQ multiplex PCR, the repertoire was profiled, and TCRdb retains in-frame clones only, with some absent. This sample carries approximately 250,000 clones, under 90% of them seen once, and the ten largest clones take approximately 4%. The sample comprised PBMCs or T cells enriched from blood (not recorded which). These receptors all stem from a man younger than 45 with acute COVID-19.

This clone appeared a few times. The chain joins TRBV2 to TRBJ1-5; 11 bases match TRBD1. V lost 6 bases to trimming and J lost 7 bases; unmatched junction nucleotides: 5. Germline V gene sequence: CDR1 SNHLY, CDR2 FYNNEI. The CDR3 length is 14 residues. CDR3 region: CASSGQGAIQPQHF. The CDR3 DNA follows: TGTGCCAGCAGCGGACAGGGGGCTATACAGCCCCAGCATTTT. Variable domain in full (rest from reference TRBV2 and TRBJ1-5): EPEVTQTPSHQVTQMGQEVILRCVPISNHLYFYWYRQILGQKVEFLVSFYNNEISEKSEIFDDQFSVERPDGSNFTLKIRSTKLEDSAMYFCASSGQGAIQPQHFGDGTRLSIL.

The J gene is TRBJ2-7, the V gene TRBV7-9, with a tentative D call TRBD1 (6 bases). V lost 2 bases to trimming and J lost 2 bases, with 10 bases between them. This CDR3 is built from 14 residues. CDR1 is SEHNR, CDR2 FQNEAQ, per germline (reference sequence). The CDR3, as DNA: TGTGCCAGCAGCTTATCCGGGACACCCTACGAGCAGTACGTC. It yields the protein CASSLSGTPYEQYV.

The V gene is TRBV5-1, the J gene TRBJ2-7; the match to TRBD1 covers 7 bases. This CDR3 contains 15 residues. The trim removed 5 bases at V and 4 bases at J, leaving 12 bases unmatched. Looked up from germline, CDR1 is SGHRS and CDR2 is YFSETQ. The CDR3 DNA follows: TGCGCCAGCAGTCCGGGACAGAGTCCTTCTTACGAGCAGTACGTC. This sequence encodes CASSPGQSPSYEQYV.

The V gene is TRBV28, the J gene TRBJ1-2; 9 bases are a match to TRBD1. There are 14 residues in the CDR3. From germline, CDR1 is MDHEN and CDR2 SYDVKM. V dropped 7 bases and J dropped 5; count of bases not matched to a gene: 8. CDR3 DNA: TGTGCCAGCAACCAACAGGGGGCAAGTTATGGCTACACCTTC. Translation: CASNQQGASYGYTF.

This chain links TRBV5-6 with TRBJ2-7; D is perhaps TRBD2 (6 bases). V gave up 1 base and J gave up 6 bases, with 14 bases separating them. CDR3 length: 14 amino acids. CDR1 SGHDT and CDR2 YYEEEE come from the germline V gene. The CDR3 reads CASSLIRQGGEQYV. CDR3 nucleotides: TGTGCCAGCAGCTTGATTCGTCAGGGAGGCGAGCAGTACGTC.

This rearrangement joins TRBV7-9 to TRBJ2-1; TRBD2 matches 10 bases. The ends lost 5 bases at V and 8 bases at J; junction bases unmatched: 12. The germline gives CDR1 SEHNR, CDR2 FQNEAQ (reference sequence). This CDR3 spans 16 amino acids. The CDR3 DNA reads TGTGCCAGCAGCCCGGGCCTAGCGGGAGTCGGTGATGAGCAGTTCTTC. Amino acid sequence: CASSPGLAGVGDEQFF.

The genes are TRBV5-5 and TRBJ2-3, with 10 bases matching TRBD2. Germline CDR1 SGHKS, CDR2 YYEKEE (reference sequence). CDR3 size: 18 residues. The junction had 13 bases not matched to a gene; V was cut back by 4 bases and J by 2 bases. CDR3 DNA: TGTGCCAGCAGCCTCCCAAAACGGACTAGCGGAACCACAGATACGCAGTATTTT. It encodes CASSLPKRTSGTTDTQYF.

The rearrangement joins TRBV24-1 to TRBJ2-1, with D perhaps matching TRBD2 (5 bases). Trimming left V 5 bases short and J 13 bases short, with 11 bases between. The length of the CDR3 is 11 residues. Germline lookup yields CDR1 KGHDR and CDR2 SFDVKD. CDR3: CATSVRAVQFF. The CDR3 DNA follows: TGTGCCACCAGTGTACGAGCGGTTCAGTTCTTC.

The chain links TRBV28 to TRBJ1-4; D possibly corresponds to TRBD1 (6 bases). This CDR3 has 15 residues. CDR1 MDHEN and CDR2 SYDVKM come from the germline V gene. V gave up 6 bases and J gave up 3 bases, with 14 bases separating them. CDR3 DNA sequence: TGTGCCAGCAGCTCCCCCGGACAGCCTAATGAAAAACTGTTTTTT. Encoded protein: CASSSPGQPNEKLFF.

This chain joins TRBV18 and TRBJ1-5; 7 bases match TRBD1. The CDR3 runs to 16 residues. With V trimmed by 4 bases and J by 0 bases, 6 bases remained unmatched. CDR1 and CDR2 from the germline V gene are KGHSH and LQKENI. Here the CDR3 reads CASSLGTAHSNQPQHF. CDR3 sequence (DNA): TGTGCCAGCTCACTAGGGACAGCCCATAGCAATCAGCCCCAGCATTTT.

The chain links TRBV28 to TRBJ1-5; 7 positions match TRBD1. From germline, CDR1 is MDHEN and CDR2 SYDVKM. V shed 8 bases, J shed 1 base, and the junction held 5 bases outside the gene matches. The CDR3 loop spans 14 amino acids. The CDR3 region is CASDRDGSNQPQHF. In nucleotides, the CDR3 is TGTGCCAGCGACAGGGATGGGAGCAATCAGCCCCAGCATTTT. The variable domain in full, with the rest retrieved from reference TRBV28 and TRBJ1-5, is DVKVTQSSRYLVKRTGEKVFLECVQDMDHENMFWYRQDPGLGLRLIYFSYDVKMKEKGDIPEGYSVSREKKERFSLILESASTNQTSMYLCASDRDGSNQPQHFGDGTRLSIL.

This clone was detected once. V usage is TRBV4-1 and J usage is TRBJ2-2; 7 positions agree with TRBD1. The CDR3 loop spans 14 amino acids. After removal of 7 bases from V and 3 bases from J, the junction contained 5 bases not matched to a gene. CDR1 is MGHRA, CDR2 YSYEKL, per germline. CDR3 nucleotide sequence: TGCGCCAGCAAGGGGGCCCGGGACACCGGGGAGCTGTTTTTT. It yields the protein CASKGARDTGELFF.

This chain uses TRBV30 with TRBJ2-7; 11 bases agree with TRBD2. CDR1 and CDR2 from the germline V gene are GTSNPN and SVGIG (reference sequence). After removal of 0 bases from V and 5 bases from J, the junction contained 6 bases not matched to a gene. The CDR3 runs 15 residues. CDR3 in DNA: TGTGCCTGGAGTGTTAGTAGCGGGAGGGCCCACGAGCAGTACGTC. Translating gives CAWSVSSGRAHEQYV.

This chain joins TRBV6-5 and TRBJ2-1, with D possibly being TRBD2 (6 bases). Looked up from germline, CDR1 is MNHEY and CDR2 is SVGAGI. Trimming took 8 bases from V and 5 from J, leaving 13 bases between them. The CDR3 sequence is 13 residues long. In DNA form, the CDR3 reads TGTGCCAGCCGCTGGGGGACTGACAATGAGCAGTTCTTC. It translates to CASRWGTDNEQFF.

This clone turned up a few times. The same CDR3 is also encoded by other DNA sequences in this sample. V usage is TRBV30 and J usage is TRBJ1-1; D remains ambiguous. CDR3 length equals 12 residues. CDR1 and CDR2 from the germline V gene are GTSNPN and SVGIG (reference sequence). The V and J ends lost 2 bases and 0 bases respectively, with 4 bases between them. CDR3 DNA: TGTGCCTGGAGTCCTATGAACACTGAAGCTTTCTTT. Protein sequence: CAWSPMNTEAFF.

The V and J genes are TRBV2 and TRBJ1-1; D is uncertain. Germline V gene lookup returns CDR1 SNHLY and CDR2 FYNNEI. CDR3 size: 11 residues. The V and J ends lost 6 bases and 6 bases respectively, with 8 bases between them. The CDR3 coding sequence is TGTGCCAGCAGCCGGGGTGCTGAAGCTTTCTTT. It translates to CASSRGAEAFF.

The CDR3 loop reads CASKNRGRNSSGGYTF. The CDR3 coding sequence is TGTGCCAGCAAGAACCGGGGGAGGAATAGTTCGGGTGGCTACACCTTC. J is TRBJ1-2 and V is TRBV2, with D tentatively TRBD1 (5 bases). V was pared by 7 bases and J by 7 bases, with 25 bases between. Germline CDR1 and CDR2: SNHLY and FYNNEI. The CDR3 has 16 amino acids.